The 19 T cell receptor beta chains presented below share a single source sample, sequenced in a study of regulatory T cells in long-lasting Graves disease. The TCR beta library used iRepertoire HTBI primers with Arm-PCR amplification of CDR3. MiXCR, run by TCRdb on the multiplex PCR reads, gives a single entry per CDR3 protein. Of some 330,000 distinct CDR3 sequences in the sample, 20% to 25% are singletons; the top ten hold 25% to 30%. Sample time point: persistent/refractory GD, antithyroid drugs over 5 years with positive TRAb. The TCR library used RNA extracted from PBMCs. The specimen was peripheral blood mononuclear cells (PBMCs), collected when the disease was refractory, from a patient treated with antithyroid drugs. These receptors originate from a middle-aged woman with Graves disease.

This clonotype was seen at least ten times. The chain has TRBV28 and TRBJ2-5, with a tentative D call TRBD2 (7 bases). Germline values: CDR1 MDHEN, CDR2 SYDVKM. The CDR3 totals 14 residues. The germline V and J ends were trimmed by 7 bases and 6 bases, with 18 bases remaining between them. The CDR3 spells CASTNWGGAKTQYF. The CDR3 coding sequence is TGTGCCAGCACCAATTGGGGGGGGGCGAAGACCCAGTACTTC. Together with reference TRBV28 and TRBJ2-5, the CDR3 gives the full variable domain: DVKVTQSSRYLVKRTGEKVFLECVQDMDHENMFWYRQDPGLGLRLIYFSYDVKMKEKGDIPEGYSVSREKKERFSLILESASTNQTSMYLCASTNWGGAKTQYFGPGTRLLVL.

This clonotype was seen only a few times. The DNA for the CDR3 is TGTGCCAGCAGTGAATATTTGCAGGGGGCGACCTCACCCCTCCACTTT. Translated: CASSEYLQGATSPLHF. The chain combines TRBV25-1 with TRBJ1-6, with 8 nucleotides matching TRBD1. This CDR3 has 16 amino acids. Germline-derived CDR1 and CDR2 are MGHDK and SYGVNS. V dropped 0 bases and J dropped 10; count of bases not matched to a gene: 8.

The rearrangement uses TRBV7-9 and TRBJ1-5; possible D gene TRBD1, 6 bases. V shed 3 bases and J shed 3 bases, with 9 bases lying between them. CDR3 length: 14 residues. The germline V gene has CDR1 SEHNR and CDR2 FQNEAQ (reference sequence). CDR3 nucleotides: TGTGCCAGCAGCTTTGGACAGTTCAATCAGCCCCAGCATTTT. Encoded protein: CASSFGQFNQPQHF.

J is TRBJ2-7 and V is TRBV3-1; TRBD2 matches 12 bases. Germline lookup yields CDR1 LGHDT and CDR2 YNNKEL (reference sequence). V lost 7 bases and J lost 0; bases outside the gene matches: 7. CDR3 length: 16 residues. CDR3 protein: CASTHGLAGSSYEQYF. For the CDR3, the DNA is TGTGCCAGCACCCACGGACTAGCGGGGTCCTCCTACGAGCAGTACTTC.

This clonotype was detected only a few times. The chain links TRBV7-9 to TRBJ2-5; D is possibly TRBD1 or TRBD2 (5 bases each). Germline V gene lookup returns CDR1 SEHNR and CDR2 FQNEAQ (reference sequence). V was trimmed by 3 bases and J by 6 bases, leaving 17 bases between them. The CDR3 loop spans 15 amino acids. CDR3 nucleotides: TGTGCCAGCAGCTTCCCCGGGTGGGGGAGAAAGACCCAGTACTTC. Its translation is CASSFPGWGRKTQYF.

In its sample, this clonotype was seen a few times. The rearrangement joins TRBV19 to TRBJ1-5, with D hard to call. Trimming removed 1 base from V and 6 bases from J, with 10 bases in between. This CDR3 has 14 amino acids. Germline loops: CDR1 LNHDA, CDR2 SQIVND (reference sequence). The CDR3 is CASSIGEWGQPQHF. The CDR3 DNA sequence: TGTGCCAGTAGTATAGGGGAATGGGGTCAGCCCCAGCATTTT.

The gene calls are TRBV7-8 and TRBJ1-1, with unresolved D. The V end lost 5 bases, the J end lost 6 bases, and 16 bases lay between the germline ends. Germline assignment: CDR1 SGHVS and CDR2 FQNEAQ. This CDR3 has 14 residues. DNA for the CDR3: TGTGCCAGCAGCAGGACCCCTTTGGACTCTGAAGCTTTCTTT. Translation gives CASSRTPLDSEAFF. Together with reference TRBV7-8 and TRBJ1-1, the CDR3 gives the full variable domain: GAGVSQSPRYKVAKRGQDVALRCDPISGHVSLFWYQQALGQGPEFLTYFQNEAQLDKSGLPSDRFFAERPEGSVSTLKIQRTQQEDSAVYLCASSRTPLDSEAFFGQGTRLTVV.

Only a few counts were recorded for this clonotype. The gene calls are TRBV5-1 and TRBJ1-6; no clear D gene. The germline V and J ends were trimmed by 4 bases and 7 bases, with 12 bases remaining between them. The CDR3 consists of 14 residues. CDR1 is SGHRS and CDR2 is YFSETQ in the germline V gene. The CDR3 here is CASSPSDANSPLHF. The CDR3 DNA reads as TGCGCCAGCAGCCCCTCTGACGCGAATTCACCCCTCCACTTT.

V and J are TRBV24-1 and TRBJ1-3, with D perhaps matching TRBD1 (5 bases). Germline assignment: CDR1 KGHDR and CDR2 SFDVKD. V was cut by 7 bases and J by 4 bases, with 13 bases left in between. The CDR3 runs to 14 residues. The CDR3 loop is CATRDTGPGNTIYF. The CDR3 DNA is TGTGCCACCAGGGACACGGGACCGGGAAACACCATATATTTT.

This clonotype was picked up many times. J is TRBJ1-2 and V is TRBV19; no definite D call. Germline V gene data show CDR1 as LNHDA and CDR2 as SQIVND (reference sequence). V was shortened by 7 bases and J by 4 bases, with 22 bases between the two germline ends. This CDR3 contains 16 residues. The CDR3: CASTDHRPGPFYGYTF. The CDR3 DNA reads as TGTGCCAGTACCGACCACCGCCCAGGACCCTTCTATGGCTACACCTTC.

Only a few counts were recorded for this clonotype. The V gene is TRBV30, the J gene TRBJ2-7, with D perhaps TRBD2 (6 bases). The ends were cut back, 5 bases at V and 1 base at J, with 12 bases in the middle. The CDR3 extends over 13 amino acids. In germline, CDR1 is GTSNPN, CDR2 SVGIG (reference sequence). For the CDR3, the DNA is TGTGCCTGGGGATCGGGGACTTCCTACGAGCAGTACTTC. Its translation is CAWGSGTSYEQYF.

Written as DNA, the CDR3 is TGTGCCAGCAGCTTGGGGACCCCCGGGGAGCTGTTTTTT. Amino acids: CASSLGTPGELFF. This rearrangement joins TRBV5-5 to TRBJ2-2; D is uncertain. Germline CDR1 and CDR2: SGHKS and YYEKEE (reference sequence). V was trimmed by 0 bases and J by 6 bases, leaving 6 bases between them. The CDR3 spans 13 residues.

The chain has TRBV28 and TRBJ1-1, with TRBD1 matching 7 bases. J gave up 1 base and V 2 bases, and 13 bases lay outside the gene matches. This CDR3 comprises 18 residues. CDR1 is MDHEN and CDR2 is SYDVKM in the germline V gene. CDR3 bases: TGTGCCAGCAGTTTAAACACCCTTCCCGGGACAGAGAACACTGAAGCTTTCTTT. This gives the protein CASSLNTLPGTENTEAFF.

The chain employs TRBV11-2 and TRBJ2-1, with D unresolved. V was shortened by 1 base and J by 9 bases, with 7 bases between the two germline ends. This CDR3 comprises 12 residues. CDR1 is SGHAT, CDR2 FQNNGV, per germline. CDR3 nucleotide sequence: TGTGCCAGCAGCTTAGGAGCGACTGAGCAGTTCTTC. It yields the protein CASSLGATEQFF.

This clonotype was recorded many times. The chain is built from TRBV28 and TRBJ1-1; D is undetermined. Trimming left V 8 bases short and J 2 bases short, with 12 bases between. CDR3 size: 13 residues. The germline V gene encodes CDR1 MDHEN and CDR2 SYDVKM. This CDR3 reads CASGRWINTEAFF. The DNA of the CDR3 is TGTGCCAGCGGAAGGTGGATTAACACTGAAGCTTTCTTT.

This clonotype was counted between two and nine times. The chain has TRBV7-8 and TRBJ2-7; 7 nucleotides agree with TRBD1. Germline lookup yields CDR1 SGHVS and CDR2 FQNEAQ. The CDR3 length is 16 residues. V was clipped by 4 bases and J by 0 bases; unmatched bases: 9. The CDR3 coding sequence is TGTGCCAGCAGCTCAAGTGGGACAGCCATCTCCTACGAGCAGTACTTC. Encoded protein: CASSSSGTAISYEQYF.

This clonotype was recorded a few times. The V call is TRBV10-3, the J call TRBJ2-3; D tentatively fits TRBD1 or TRBD2 (5 bases each). The CDR3 sequence is 16 residues long. CDR1 ENHRY and CDR2 SYGVKD come from the germline V gene. Trimming cost V 3 bases and J 5 bases, with 18 bases left between them. The CDR3 DNA is TGTGCCATCAGTGATCCTCCGAAGATGGGGGTAGATACGCAGTATTTT. Protein: CAISDPPKMGVDTQYF.

This chain uses TRBV20-1 with TRBJ2-5; 7 nucleotides match TRBD2. The ends lost 1 base at V and 5 bases at J; junction bases unmatched: 7. The CDR3 is 14 residues long. The V gene's germline CDR1 is DFQATT and CDR2 SNEGSKA (reference sequence). The CDR3, as DNA: TGCAGTGCTAGAGTGGACGGGGGGAAGGAGACCCAGTACTTC. This gives the protein CSARVDGGKETQYF.

This chain joins TRBV2 and TRBJ2-7, with TRBD2 matching over 11 bases. This CDR3 is 14 amino acids long. In germline, CDR1 is SNHLY, CDR2 FYNNEI. The V and J ends lost 8 bases and 7 bases, in that order; junction bases with no gene match: 10. CDR3 sequence reads: CASGLTASGREQYF. CDR3 bases: TGTGCCAGCGGCTTAACGGCTAGCGGGAGGGAGCAGTACTTC.